These 15 T cell receptor beta chains came from one sample sequenced in a study of PD-1 blockade in mismatch repair-deficient tumors. Here immunoSEQ multiplex PCR was the method, and the copy in TCRdb shows in-frame clones only, minus some. The sample holds around 130,000 clones, 88% seen once. This material consisted of peripheral blood, taken roughly 67 weeks after starting pembrolizumab. These receptors originate from an adult with mismatch repair-deficient cancer.

The V gene is TRBV4-3, the J gene TRBJ2-7; 8 positions match TRBD1. The CDR3 has 18 amino acids. Trimming at V came to 1 base and at J to 3 bases, leaving 14 bases not matched to a gene. CDR1 and CDR2 (germline): LGHNA, YSLEER. The CDR3 loop is CASSQAWQGAKFVYEQYF. CDR3 nucleotide sequence: TGCGCCAGCAGCCAAGCTTGGCAGGGGGCAAAGTTTGTCTACGAGCAGTACTTC.

CDR3 sequence reads: CASSQGLAREQYF. Written as DNA, the CDR3 is TGCGCCAGCAGCCAAGGTCTAGCCCGGGAGCAGTACTTC. The V call is TRBV4-3, the J call TRBJ2-7, with D possibly being TRBD2 (5 bases). The CDR3 length is 13 residues. Germline V gene data show CDR1 as LGHNA and CDR2 as YSLEER. Trimming shortened V by 1 base and J by 7 bases, and 11 bases separated the two germline ends.

This chain uses TRBV5-4 with TRBJ2-7; no reliable D call. The CDR3 consists of 13 residues. The germline CDR1 and CDR2 sequences are SGHNT and YYREEE (reference sequence). Between the trimmed V and J ends, which lost 4 bases and 3 bases, there was a span of 11 bases. The CDR3 sequence is CASSLNKIYEQYF. DNA of the CDR3: TGTGCCAGCAGCCTAAATAAGATCTACGAGCAGTACTTC. The whole variable domain, filled in from reference TRBV5-4 and TRBJ2-7, reads ETGVTQSPTHLIKTRGQQVTLRCSSQSGHNTVSWYQQALGQGPQFIFQYYREEENGRGNFPPRFSGLQFPNYSSELNVNALELDDSALYLCASSLNKIYEQYFGPGTRLTVT.

The chain employs TRBV5-1 and TRBJ1-2, with D possibly being TRBD1 (6 bases). The CDR3 sequence is 15 residues long. CDR1 is SGHRS and CDR2 is YFSETQ in the germline V gene. V gave up 3 bases and J gave up 0 bases, with 12 bases separating them. CDR3 DNA: TGCGCCAGCAGCTCCGGCCAGGGGCCTAACTATGGCTACACCTTC. This encodes CASSSGQGPNYGYTF.

This sequence joins TRBV29-1 and TRBJ2-5; D is tentatively TRBD1 or TRBD2 (5 bases each). From germline, CDR1 is SQVTM and CDR2 ANQGSEA. Trimming shortened V by 0 bases and J by 1 base, and 12 bases separated the two germline ends. CDR3 size: 15 residues. The CDR3 nucleotides read TGCAGCGTTGAAGATAGGGGACCCCCCCAAGAGACCCAGTACTTC. Amino acids: CSVEDRGPPQETQYF.

This chain links TRBV4-2 with TRBJ2-4; 8 bases agree with TRBD2. V shed 1 base, J shed 0 bases, and the junction held 11 bases outside the gene matches. The CDR3 is 19 residues long. The V gene's germline CDR1 is LGHNA and CDR2 YNFKEQ. CDR3 region: CASSQVEGLDLLAKNIQYF. For the CDR3, the DNA is TGTGCCAGCAGCCAAGTTGAGGGACTAGATCTACTAGCCAAAAACATTCAGTACTTC.

The chain employs TRBV5-1 and TRBJ2-4, with 9 bases lining up with TRBD2. Germline assignment: CDR1 SGHRS and CDR2 YFSETQ. This CDR3 comprises 14 residues. Germline trimming cut 3 bases from V and 8 bases from J; bases unmatched to any gene: 6. CDR3 protein: CASSWGLARDIQYF. The DNA for the CDR3 is TGCGCCAGCAGCTGGGGACTAGCCAGGGACATTCAGTACTTC.

V is TRBV29-1 and J is TRBJ2-3, with D perhaps TRBD2 (6 bases). The V gene lost 2 bases and the J gene lost 0 bases, with 15 bases spanning the gap. The CDR3 runs to 16 residues. The germline gives CDR1 SQVTM, CDR2 ANQGSEA. The CDR3 DNA reads as TGCAGCGTTGAATCCTTTGGCGGGACTAGCACAGATACGCAGTATTTT. This gives the protein CSVESFGGTSTDTQYF.

V and J are TRBV6-5 and TRBJ2-7; D is undetermined. Germline CDR1 reads MNHEY; CDR2 reads SVGAGI. Trimming pared 6 bases from V and 0 bases from J, leaving 12 bases between. The CDR3 runs to 14 residues. The DNA for the CDR3 is TGTGCCAGCAGCCCTATGCGGACCTCCTACGAGCAGTACTTC. Translating gives CASSPMRTSYEQYF.

The rearrangement uses TRBV11-2 and TRBJ2-5, with TRBD2 matching 13 bases. J was trimmed by 5 bases and V by 4 bases; bases with no gene match: 4. The CDR3 runs 15 residues. CDR1 and CDR2 (germline): SGHAT, FQNNGV. The CDR3 loop reads CASSWGLAGRETQYF. The CDR3 DNA reads TGTGCCAGCAGCTGGGGACTAGCGGGAAGGGAGACCCAGTACTTC.

The chain links TRBV14 to TRBJ2-1; 8 bases are shared with TRBD2. The CDR3 runs to 15 residues. The V gene's germline CDR1 is SGHDN and CDR2 FVKESK. V lost 1 base and J lost 7; bases outside the gene matches: 6. The CDR3 coding sequence is TGTGCCAGCAGCCAAGCACCGGGACTAGGTAATGAGCAGTTCTTC. The encoded protein is CASSQAPGLGNEQFF.

The rearrangement joins TRBV5-1 to TRBJ2-7; perhaps TRBD1 as D (5 bases). The CDR3 has 18 residues. The V gene's germline CDR1 is SGHRS and CDR2 YFSETQ. The V end lost 4 bases, the J end lost 3 bases, and 26 bases lay between the germline ends. CDR3 coding DNA: TGCGCCAGCAGCCCGTTCCAAGGGGCTGAAGTCCGTCGCTACGAGCAGTACTTC. Its protein is CASSPFQGAEVRRYEQYF.

This clone was seen just once. The chain joins TRBV6-5 to TRBJ2-1; maybe TRBD2 (7 bases). Trimming took off 0 bases at V and 5 bases at J, with 11 bases between the two ends. The CDR3 loop spans 15 amino acids. Germline V gives CDR1 MNHEY, CDR2 SVGAGI. CDR3 region: CASSYSGGGNNEQFF. CDR3 nucleotide sequence: TGTGCCAGCAGTTACTCAGGGGGAGGGAACAATGAGCAGTTCTTC.

This chain joins TRBV27 and TRBJ1-5; D unclear. V was pared by 4 bases and J by 3 bases, with 10 bases between. The CDR3 runs 14 residues. Germline V gives CDR1 MNHEY, CDR2 SMNVEV (reference sequence). The CDR3 nucleotides read TGTGCCAGCAGTTCTGGGATTATCAATCAGCCCCAGCATTTT. Residues: CASSSGIINQPQHF.

The chain couples TRBV7-9 to TRBJ1-4; 7 bases map to TRBD1. The ends lost 5 bases at V and 4 bases at J; junction bases unmatched: 4. This CDR3 is built from 14 residues. Germline CDR1 SEHNR, CDR2 FQNEAQ (reference sequence). The CDR3 loop is CASSQGTVNEKLFF. The CDR3 DNA follows: TGTGCCAGCAGCCAGGGGACAGTTAATGAAAAACTGTTTTTT.